What follows are 15 T cell receptor beta chains derived from one specimen sequenced in a study of T cells in Graves' hyperthyroidism and ophthalmopathy. Researchers amplified the TCR beta CDR3 regions from RNA transcripts. RT-PCR in the first round (using the HTBI primer set) targeted the TCR CDR3. Each CDR3 protein is one row after TCRdb ran MiXCR on the multiplex PCR reads. The sample lists about 360,000 distinct CDR3 sequences, roughly 25% seen once, with about 70% in the top ten. The specimen was blood. The receptors were gathered from a man aged 45-65 years with Graves' hyperthyroidism.

The rearrangement uses TRBV7-2 and TRBJ2-7; TRBD2 agrees at 10 bases. The CDR3 loop spans 13 amino acids. Trimming at V came to 10 bases and at J to 5 bases, leaving 8 bases not matched to a gene. Germline V gene sequence: CDR1 SGHTA, CDR2 FQGNSA. The CDR3 protein is CATTAGGPNEQYF. CDR3 DNA sequence: TGTGCCACCACAGCGGGAGGGCCGAACGAGCAGTACTTC.

This clonotype was seen more than once but under ten times. The J gene is TRBJ2-3, the V gene TRBV5-1; a weak D match, TRBD1 (5 bases). CDR3 size: 14 residues. V dropped 2 bases and J dropped 4 bases, with 11 bases sitting between them. The germline CDR1 and CDR2 sequences are SGHRS and YFSETQ. CDR3 residues: CASSLGATPDTQYF. Here the CDR3 DNA reads TGCGCCAGCAGCTTAGGGGCGACTCCAGATACGCAGTATTTT.

This clonotype was found a few times. V and J are TRBV5-1 and TRBJ2-3; perhaps TRBD2 as D (5 bases). V lost 3 bases to trimming and J lost 4 bases, with 12 bases between them. Germline loops: CDR1 SGHRS, CDR2 YFSETQ. This CDR3 is 14 amino acids long. In nucleotides, the CDR3 is TGCGCCAGCAGCTCGGCGGGCGTCGCAGATACGCAGTATTTT. It specifies CASSSAGVADTQYF.

A few counts support this clonotype. This chain links TRBV30 with TRBJ2-1; possible D gene TRBD2, 6 bases. V lost 5 bases and J 0 bases, leaving 11 bases between the germline ends. The V gene's germline CDR1 is GTSNPN and CDR2 SVGIG (reference sequence). The CDR3 has 14 amino acids. CDR3 sequence reads: CAWGPGSSYNEQFF. DNA for the CDR3: TGTGCCTGGGGACCCGGGAGCTCCTACAATGAGCAGTTCTTC. Drawing the rest from reference TRBV30 and TRBJ2-1, the complete variable domain is SQTIHQWPATLVQPVGSPLSLECTVEGTSNPNLYWYRQAAGRGLQLLFYSVGIGQISSEVPQNLSASRPQDRQFILSSKKLLLSDSGFYLCAWGPGSSYNEQFFGPGTRLTVL.

This clonotype was seen ten or more times. The rearrangement uses TRBV28 and TRBJ1-1; no clear D gene. Trimming left V 2 bases short and J 5 bases short, with 15 bases between. This CDR3 comprises 15 residues. Germline CDR1 MDHEN, CDR2 SYDVKM. The CDR3 is CASSLAEGGLTEAFF. In DNA, the CDR3 is TGTGCCAGCAGTTTAGCCGAGGGAGGACTTACTGAAGCTTTCTTT.

In its sample, this clonotype was seen many times. The chain employs TRBV12-3 or TRBV12-4 and TRBJ2-7; D possibly uses TRBD1 or TRBD2 (6 bases each). Trimming shortened V by 8 bases and J by 4 bases, and 15 bases separated the two germline ends. The CDR3 runs 13 residues. Here the CDR3 DNA reads TGTGCCAGCCGGGACACCGGGGGTTACGAGCAGTACTTC. The encoded protein is CASRDTGGYEQYF.

This clonotype has a count of ten or more. The DNA of the CDR3 is TGTGCCAGCAGCTTAGGCCCGTGGGACGAGCAGTACTTC. Its translation is CASSLGPWDEQYF. The chain employs TRBV11-2 and TRBJ2-7; D unresolved. Germline V CDR1 and CDR2: SGHAT, FQNNGV. With 1 base removed from V and 5 bases from J, the gap between germline ends came to 9 bases. This CDR3 is built from 13 residues.

This clonotype was seen a few times. The rearrangement links TRBV20-1 to TRBJ2-5; D is undetermined. V gave up 4 bases and J gave up 1 base, with 10 bases separating them. CDR3 length equals 13 residues. Germline assignment: CDR1 DFQATT and CDR2 SNEGSKA (reference sequence). The CDR3 nucleotides are TGCAGTGCTAAGCTGCCGGCCCAAGAGACCCAGTACTTC. Protein product: CSAKLPAQETQYF.

The gene calls are TRBV9 and TRBJ1-3, with D unresolved. Germline V gene data show CDR1 as SGDLS and CDR2 as YYNGEE. Between the trimmed V and J ends, which lost 0 bases and 0 bases, there was a span of 7 bases. The CDR3 runs to 15 residues. CDR3 in amino acids: CASSVGVSSGNTIYF. The CDR3 bases are TGTGCCAGCAGCGTAGGAGTCTCCTCTGGAAACACCATATATTTT.

The table lists this clonotype with a few counts. The CDR3 loop reads CASSQSGGANVLTF. CDR3 coding DNA: TGTGCCAGCAGCCAATCCGGGGGGGCCAACGTCCTGACTTTC. The chain has TRBV3-1 and TRBJ2-6; D remains ambiguous. The CDR3 sequence is 14 residues long. Germline CDR1 is LGHDT and CDR2 is YNNKEL (reference sequence). The V end lost 2 bases, the J end lost 4 bases, and 6 bases lay between the germline ends.

The CDR3 coding sequence is TGTGCTAGTGGTGTCTTAGGGAACACCGGGGAGCTGTTTTTT. Amino acid sequence: CASGVLGNTGELFF. The chain is built from TRBV12-5 and TRBJ2-2; D is undetermined. Germline V CDR1 and CDR2: LGHNT, FRNRAP. The V end lost 5 bases, the J end lost 1 base, and 8 bases lay between the germline ends. This CDR3 has 14 residues.

The chain recombines TRBV2 with TRBJ1-5; perhaps TRBD1 as D (5 bases). V was shortened by 3 bases and J by 4 bases, with 7 bases between the two germline ends. CDR1 is SNHLY, CDR2 FYNNEI, per germline. The CDR3 extends over 13 amino acids. CDR3 residues: CASSDGGNQPQHF. The CDR3 DNA reads TGTGCCAGCAGTGATGGGGGGAATCAGCCCCAGCATTTT.

DNA for the CDR3: TGTGCCAGCAGCCTACAGGGGTCTCGCTTGGAGACCCAGTACTTC. This gives the protein CASSLQGSRLETQYF. The chain employs TRBV7-9 and TRBJ2-5; 7 nucleotides match TRBD1. The CDR3 loop spans 15 amino acids. The V and J ends lost 5 bases and 5 bases, in that order; junction bases with no gene match: 11. Per the germline V gene, CDR1 is SEHNR and CDR2 is FQNEAQ (reference sequence). The entire variable domain, with the rest obtained from reference TRBV7-9 and TRBJ2-5, is as follows: DTGVSQNPRHKITKRGQNVTFRCDPISEHNRLYWYRQTLGQGPEFLTYFQNEAQLEKSRLLSDRFSAERPKGSFSTLEIQRTEQGDSAMYLCASSLQGSRLETQYFGPGTRLLVL.

The genes are TRBV9 and TRBJ2-5, with TRBD2 as a possible D gene (6 bases). The CDR3 is 13 residues long. Trimming pared 4 bases from V and 4 bases from J, leaving 11 bases between. Germline CDR1 and CDR2: SGDLS and YYNGEE. CDR3 amino acids: CASSRDGGETQYF. The CDR3 nucleotides read TGTGCCAGCAGCAGAGACGGGGGAGAGACCCAGTACTTC.

This chain connects TRBV6-1 to TRBJ1-4; D unresolved. This CDR3 region has 12 residues. The V and J ends lost 4 bases and 4 bases respectively, with 4 bases between them. Germline V gives CDR1 MNHNS, CDR2 SASEGT. This CDR3 reads CASSGYNEKLFF. In DNA form, the CDR3 reads TGTGCCAGCAGTGGCTATAATGAAAAACTGTTTTTT.